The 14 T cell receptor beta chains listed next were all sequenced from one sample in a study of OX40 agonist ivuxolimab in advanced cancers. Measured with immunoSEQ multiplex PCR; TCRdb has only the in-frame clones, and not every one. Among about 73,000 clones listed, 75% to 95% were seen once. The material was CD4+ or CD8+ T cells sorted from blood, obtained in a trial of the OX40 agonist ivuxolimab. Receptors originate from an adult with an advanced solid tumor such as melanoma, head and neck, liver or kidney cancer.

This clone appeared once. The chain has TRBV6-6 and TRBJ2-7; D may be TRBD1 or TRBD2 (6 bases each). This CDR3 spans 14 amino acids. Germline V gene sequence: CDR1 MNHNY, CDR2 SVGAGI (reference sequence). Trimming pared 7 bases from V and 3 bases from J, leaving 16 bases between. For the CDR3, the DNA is TGTGCCAGCAAATACCCGGGGGCCTACTACGAGCAGTACTTC. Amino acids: CASKYPGAYYEQYF.

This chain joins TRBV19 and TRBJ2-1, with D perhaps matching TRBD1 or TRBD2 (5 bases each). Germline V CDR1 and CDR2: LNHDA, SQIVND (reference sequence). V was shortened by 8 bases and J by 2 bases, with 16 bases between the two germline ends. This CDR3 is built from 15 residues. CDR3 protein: CASGPRGITYNEQFF. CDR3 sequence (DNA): TGTGCCAGTGGACCGAGGGGCATAACCTACAATGAGCAGTTCTTC.

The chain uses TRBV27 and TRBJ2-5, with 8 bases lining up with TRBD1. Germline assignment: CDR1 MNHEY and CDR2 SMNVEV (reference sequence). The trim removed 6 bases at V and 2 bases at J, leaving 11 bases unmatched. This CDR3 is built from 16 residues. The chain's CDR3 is CASRGGRQGKQETQYF. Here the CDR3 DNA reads TGTGCCAGCAGGGGAGGAAGACAGGGGAAACAAGAGACCCAGTACTTC.

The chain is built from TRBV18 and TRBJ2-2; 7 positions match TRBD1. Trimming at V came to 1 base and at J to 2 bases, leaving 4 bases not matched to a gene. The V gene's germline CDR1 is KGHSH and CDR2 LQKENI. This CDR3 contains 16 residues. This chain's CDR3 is CASSPRRQGNTGELFF. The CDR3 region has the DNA TGTGCCAGCTCACCACGACGACAGGGTAACACCGGGGAGCTGTTTTTT.

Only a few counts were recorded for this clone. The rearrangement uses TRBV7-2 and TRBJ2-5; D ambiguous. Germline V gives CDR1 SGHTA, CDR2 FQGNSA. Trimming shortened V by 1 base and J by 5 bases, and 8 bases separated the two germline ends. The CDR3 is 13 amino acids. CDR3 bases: TGTGCCAGCAGCTTAGGTATCGTTGAGACCCAGTACTTC. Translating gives CASSLGIVETQYF.

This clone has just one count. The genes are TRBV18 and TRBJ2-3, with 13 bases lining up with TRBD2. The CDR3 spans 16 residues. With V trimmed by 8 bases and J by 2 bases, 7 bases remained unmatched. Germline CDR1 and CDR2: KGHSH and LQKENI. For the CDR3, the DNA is TGTGCCAGCACCCAACTAGCGGGAGGGTTCACAGATACGCAGTATTTT. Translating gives CASTQLAGGFTDTQYF. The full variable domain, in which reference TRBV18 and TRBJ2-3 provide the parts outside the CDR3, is NAGVMQNPRHLVRRRGQEARLRCSPMKGHSHVYWYRQLPEEGLKFMVYLQKENIIDESGMPKERFSAEFPKEGPSILRIQQVVRGDSAAYFCASTQLAGGFTDTQYFGPGTRLTVL.

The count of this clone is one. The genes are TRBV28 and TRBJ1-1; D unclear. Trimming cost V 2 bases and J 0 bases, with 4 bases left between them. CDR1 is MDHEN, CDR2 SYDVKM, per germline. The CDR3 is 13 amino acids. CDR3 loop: CASSLLMNTEAFF. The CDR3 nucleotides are TGTGCCAGCAGTTTACTGATGAACACTGAAGCTTTCTTT. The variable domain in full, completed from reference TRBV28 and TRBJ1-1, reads DVKVTQSSRYLVKRTGEKVFLECVQDMDHENMFWYRQDPGLGLRLIYFSYDVKMKEKGDIPEGYSVSREKKERFSLILESASTNQTSMYLCASSLLMNTEAFFGQGTRLTVV.

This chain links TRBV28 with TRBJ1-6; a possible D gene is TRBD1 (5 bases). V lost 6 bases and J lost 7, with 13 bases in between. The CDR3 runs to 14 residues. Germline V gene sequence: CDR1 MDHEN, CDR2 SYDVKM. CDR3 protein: CASRERGGNSPLHF. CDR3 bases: TGTGCCAGCAGGGAAAGGGGCGGCAATTCACCCCTCCACTTT.

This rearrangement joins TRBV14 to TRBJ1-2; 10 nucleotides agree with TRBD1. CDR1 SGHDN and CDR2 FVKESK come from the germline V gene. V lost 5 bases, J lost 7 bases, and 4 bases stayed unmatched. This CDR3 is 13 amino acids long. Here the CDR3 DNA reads TGTGCCAGCAGCTCCCGGACAGGGGGTGGCTACACCTTC. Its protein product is CASSSRTGGGYTF.

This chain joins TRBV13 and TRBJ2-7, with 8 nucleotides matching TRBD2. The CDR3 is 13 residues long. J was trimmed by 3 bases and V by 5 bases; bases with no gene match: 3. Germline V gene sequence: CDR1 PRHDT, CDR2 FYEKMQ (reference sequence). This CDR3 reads CASSHLAGYEQYF. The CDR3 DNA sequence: TGTGCCAGCAGCCACCTAGCGGGCTACGAGCAGTACTTC. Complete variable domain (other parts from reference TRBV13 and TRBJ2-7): AAGVIQSPRHLIKEKRETATLKCYPIPRHDTVYWYQQGPGQDPQFLISFYEKMQSDKGSIPDRFSAQQFSDYHSELNMSSLELGDSALYFCASSHLAGYEQYFGPGTRLTVT.

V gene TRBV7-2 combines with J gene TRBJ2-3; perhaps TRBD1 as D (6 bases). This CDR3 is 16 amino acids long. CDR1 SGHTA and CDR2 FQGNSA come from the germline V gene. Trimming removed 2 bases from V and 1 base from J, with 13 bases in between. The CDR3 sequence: CASSLQSGAGTDTQYF. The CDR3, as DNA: TGTGCCAGCAGCTTACAATCAGGGGCCGGCACAGATACGCAGTATTTT.

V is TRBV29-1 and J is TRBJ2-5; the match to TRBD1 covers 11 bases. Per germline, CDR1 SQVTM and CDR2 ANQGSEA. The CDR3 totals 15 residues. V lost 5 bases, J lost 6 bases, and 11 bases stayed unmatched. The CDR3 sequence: CSVRSHGQGAKTQYF. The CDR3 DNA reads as TGCAGCGTTAGAAGTCACGGACAGGGGGCAAAGACCCAGTACTTC.

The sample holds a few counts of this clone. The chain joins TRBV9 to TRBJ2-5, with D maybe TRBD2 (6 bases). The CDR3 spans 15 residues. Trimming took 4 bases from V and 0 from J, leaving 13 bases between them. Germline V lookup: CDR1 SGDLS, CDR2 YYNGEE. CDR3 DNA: TGTGCCAGCAGCCTGGGGGGACGTTACCAAGAGACCCAGTACTTC. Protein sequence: CASSLGGRYQETQYF.

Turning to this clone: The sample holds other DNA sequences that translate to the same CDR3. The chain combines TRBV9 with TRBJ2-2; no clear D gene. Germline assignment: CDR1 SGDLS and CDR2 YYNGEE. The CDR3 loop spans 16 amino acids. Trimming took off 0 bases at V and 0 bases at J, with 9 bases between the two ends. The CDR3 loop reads CASSVGTEANTGELFF. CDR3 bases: TGTGCCAGCAGCGTAGGCACTGAAGCGAACACCGGGGAGCTGTTTTTT.